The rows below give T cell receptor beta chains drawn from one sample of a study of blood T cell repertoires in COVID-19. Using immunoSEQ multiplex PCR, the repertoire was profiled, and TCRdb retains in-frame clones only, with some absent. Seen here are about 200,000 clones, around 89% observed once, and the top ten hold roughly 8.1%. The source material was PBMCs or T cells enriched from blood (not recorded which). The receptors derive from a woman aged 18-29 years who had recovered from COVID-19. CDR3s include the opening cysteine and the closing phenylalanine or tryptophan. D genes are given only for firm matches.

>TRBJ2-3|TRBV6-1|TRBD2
CASSGVRRGGWGTDTQYF
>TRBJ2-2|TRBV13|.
CASSFSRSAGTGELFF
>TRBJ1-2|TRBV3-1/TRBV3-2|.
CASSRGGLEIYGYTF
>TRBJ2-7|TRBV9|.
CASSVDGRGPGVQYF
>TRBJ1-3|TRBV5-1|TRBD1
CASSTSGPGTASGTIYF
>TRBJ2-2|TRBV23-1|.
CASSQSIGRGDEIGAGELFF
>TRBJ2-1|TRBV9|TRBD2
CASSVASGGSSYNEQFF
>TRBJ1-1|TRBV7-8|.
CASSTHRDTEAFF
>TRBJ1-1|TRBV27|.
CGRGRAEAFF
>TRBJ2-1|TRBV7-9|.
CASSPYTTYNEQFF
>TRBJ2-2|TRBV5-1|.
CASSLDSRDTGELFF
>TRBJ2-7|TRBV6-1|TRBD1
CASSERTGLGHEQYF
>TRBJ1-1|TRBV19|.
CASSIFAGNTEAFF
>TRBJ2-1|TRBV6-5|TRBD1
CASRLTGTGFSEQFF
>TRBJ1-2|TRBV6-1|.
CASSEARANYGYTF
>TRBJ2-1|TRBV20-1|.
CSVGDNEQFF
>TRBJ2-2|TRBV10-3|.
CAIRGTTNTGELFF
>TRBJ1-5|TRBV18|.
CASSHRDGNQPQHF
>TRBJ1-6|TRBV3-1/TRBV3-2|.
CASSQEKGLLDSPLHF
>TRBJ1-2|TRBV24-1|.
CATSDSRGGGVSGYTF
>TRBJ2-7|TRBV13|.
CASSLSLYEQYF
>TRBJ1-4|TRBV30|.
CAWSMGRGTATNEKLFF
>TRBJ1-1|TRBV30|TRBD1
CAWFRGDRDSPTNTEAFF
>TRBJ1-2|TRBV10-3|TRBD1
CAISESGQGEGYTF
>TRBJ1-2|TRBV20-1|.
CSASRVTAANYGYTF
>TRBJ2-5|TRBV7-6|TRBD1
CASSVGQGKTQYF
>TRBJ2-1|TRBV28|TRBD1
CASSLAPWTGERRPVYNEQFF
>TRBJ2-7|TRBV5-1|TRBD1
CASSLGDRGEQYF
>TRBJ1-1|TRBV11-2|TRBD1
CASSLGFTGTGDYNTEAFF
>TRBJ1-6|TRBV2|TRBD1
CATGDRSNSPLHF
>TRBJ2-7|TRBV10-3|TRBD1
CAISEGQGLYEQYF
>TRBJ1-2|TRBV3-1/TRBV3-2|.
CASSPLVGEDGYTF
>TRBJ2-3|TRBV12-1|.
CASSQGQEKQYF
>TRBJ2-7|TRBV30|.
CAWTTGRDYEQYF
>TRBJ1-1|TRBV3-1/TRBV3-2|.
CASSHPDGTEAFF
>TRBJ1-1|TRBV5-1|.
CASSLNPEGFTEAFF
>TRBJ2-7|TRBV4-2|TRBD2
CASSQETSGAAYEQYF
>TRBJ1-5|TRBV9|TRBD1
CASSAGGGSNQPQHF
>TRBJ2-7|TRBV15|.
CATSGGTVSYEQYF
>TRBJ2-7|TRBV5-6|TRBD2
CASSLGASGVFYEQYF
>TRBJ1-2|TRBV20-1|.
CSASEGVYGYTF
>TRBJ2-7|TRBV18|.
CASSPRGVAYEQYF
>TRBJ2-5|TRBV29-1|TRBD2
CSVAGLAQETQYF
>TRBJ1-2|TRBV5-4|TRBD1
CASSLWTGSNSNYGYTF
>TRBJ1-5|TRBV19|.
CASSDPRQDLSNQPQHF
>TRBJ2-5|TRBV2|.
CASSRDTHQETQYF
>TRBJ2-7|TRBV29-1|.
CSVELYYEQYF
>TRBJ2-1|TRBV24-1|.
CATSDGGAGSDEQFF
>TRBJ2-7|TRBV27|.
CASSYTSSYEQYF
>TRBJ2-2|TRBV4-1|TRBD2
CASSQGSPGRGKRTGELFF
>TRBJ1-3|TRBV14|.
CASSQIRRITGRGNTIYF
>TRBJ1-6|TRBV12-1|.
CASSNQRDRGIPYNSPLHF
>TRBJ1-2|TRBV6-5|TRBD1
CASSTGEYGYTF
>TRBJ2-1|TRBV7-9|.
CASSTADNEQFF
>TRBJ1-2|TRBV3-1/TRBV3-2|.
CASSQEDNGYTF